The 30 T cell receptor beta chains reported below all come from one sample, sequenced in a study of molecular identifiers for immune sequencing clone quantification (dated by TCRdb to 2016 to 2018). To prepare the library, PCR was applied. TCRdb shows the sequencer as NextSeq 500. TCRdb passed the public sequencing reads through fastp at Q25 and MiXCR, retaining productive beta sequences. CDR3 protein sequences are deduplicated, and each keeps its most common genes and DNA. The sample table records about 510,000 distinct CDR3 sequences; 25% of these occur just once. Together, the top ten hold about 0.75% of the sample. Input material: naive CD8+ T cells from blood, with Jurkat cell RNA spiked in. The intended sense of this specimen's cell subset or site label: FACS-sorted CD8+CD4-CCR7+CD45RA+ naive T cells. These receptors were obtained from a human donor in good health. Some libraries in this study had Jurkat cell RNA spiked in.

The chain links TRBV6-2 or TRBV6-3 to TRBJ2-7, with D possibly being TRBD2 (5 bases). The germline V gene encodes CDR1 MNHEY and CDR2 SVGEGT. The V end was cut by 2 bases, the J end by 2 bases, with 25 bases between. The CDR3 totals 19 residues. The CDR3 sequence is CASSYPSVVVEGRPYEQYF. The CDR3 DNA sequence: TGTGCCAGCAGTTACCCCTCCGTAGTCGTAGAGGGTCGGCCCTACGAGCAGTACTTC.

This clonotype was recorded once. Since a much larger clone is just one base distant, this may be a read error. This chain uses TRBV7-9 with TRBJ2-3; D gene uncertain. Germline CDR1 reads SEHNR; CDR2 reads FQNEAQ (reference sequence). This CDR3 region has 13 residues. CDR3 nucleotides: TGTGCCAGCAGCCACCCATCCTCAGATACGCGGTATTTT. It specifies CASSHPSSDTRYF.

This chain joins TRBV2 and TRBJ2-5; possibly TRBD2 for D (5 bases). This CDR3 is built from 15 residues. The germline V gene has CDR1 SNHLY and CDR2 FYNNEI. The V end lost 7 bases, the J end lost 2 bases, and 17 bases lay between the germline ends. The CDR3 DNA reads as TGTGCCAGCATCGTCCTAGAGGGAGATCAAGAGACCCAGTACTTC. This codes for CASIVLEGDQETQYF.

The chain employs TRBV6-5 and TRBJ1-6, with D unresolved. Germline lookup yields CDR1 MNHEY and CDR2 SVGAGI. Trimming pared 0 bases from V and 7 bases from J, leaving 4 bases between. The CDR3 extends over 13 amino acids. CDR3 nucleotide sequence: TGTGCCAGCAGTTACTCGGCAAATTCACCCCTCCACTTT. It encodes CASSYSANSPLHF.

This sequence joins TRBV2 and TRBJ2-7, with D possibly TRBD2 on 5 matching bases. The CDR3 is 13 amino acids. The germline gives CDR1 SNHLY, CDR2 FYNNEI. V gave up 10 bases and J gave up 2 bases, with 15 bases separating them. The DNA for the CDR3 is TGTGCCACAAGGGCGGGTACTCCCTACGAGCAGTACTTC. This gives the protein CATRAGTPYEQYF. Combining the CDR3 with reference TRBV2 and TRBJ2-7 gives the whole variable domain EPEVTQTPSHQVTQMGQEVILRCVPISNHLYFYWYRQILGQKVEFLVSFYNNEISEKSEIFDDQFSVERPDGSNFTLKIRSTKLEDSAMYFCATRAGTPYEQYFGPGTRLTVT.

The rearrangement uses TRBV2 and TRBJ2-7; the D gene is possibly TRBD2 (6 bases). This CDR3 contains 13 residues. In germline, CDR1 is SNHLY, CDR2 FYNNEI. Trimming left V 3 bases short and J 4 bases short, with 10 bases between. CDR3 protein: CASSEGGFYEQYF. In DNA, the CDR3 is TGTGCCAGCAGTGAGGGGGGATTTTACGAGCAGTACTTC.

The chain is built from TRBV21-1 and TRBJ1-6; whether TRBD1, the table's D call, matches the DNA was not checked. TRBV21-1 is classified as a pseudogene. The CDR3 consists of 15 residues. The CDR3 here is CASSDRTGANSPLHF. CDR3 in DNA: TGTGCCAGCAGCGACAGGACAGGGGCCAATTCACCCCTCCACTTT.

On this clonotype: A read error may explain this, as a much larger clone is one base away. The chain employs TRBV19 and TRBJ2-7; D gene uncertain. Germline-derived CDR1 and CDR2 are LNHDA and SQIVND (reference sequence). The CDR3 has 14 residues. Trimming left V 9 bases short and J 0 bases short, with 15 bases between. The CDR3 spells CASSPAVSSYEQYF. Written as DNA, the CDR3 is TGTGCCAGCTCCCCGGCAGTCAGCTCCTACGAGCAGTACTTC.

The sample holds a few counts of this clonotype. The chain uses TRBV4-3 and TRBJ1-4; D ambiguous. Trimming cost V 6 bases and J 4 bases, with 9 bases left between them. The germline V gene has CDR1 LGHNA and CDR2 YSLEER. The CDR3 totals 13 residues. CDR3 loop: CASRDSRNEKLFF. The CDR3, as DNA: TGCGCCAGCAGGGATAGCCGTAATGAAAAACTGTTTTTT.

In this sample, this clonotype turned up a few times. The chain joins TRBV29-1 to TRBJ1-1, with D possibly TRBD1 on 6 matching bases. V dropped 5 bases and J dropped 1 base, with 11 bases sitting between them. Germline values: CDR1 SQVTM, CDR2 ANQGSEA. The CDR3 has 13 amino acids. CDR3 DNA: TGCAGCGTTTTAGGGGGGAGGAACACTGAAGCTTTCTTT. This encodes CSVLGGRNTEAFF.

This clonotype was seen a few times. The V gene is TRBV4-3, the J gene TRBJ1-1; no clear D. The CDR3 consists of 13 residues. Germline CDR1 LGHNA, CDR2 YSLEER. The V gene lost 0 bases and the J gene lost 5 bases, with 7 bases spanning the gap. The CDR3: CASSQEMATEAFF. Here the CDR3 DNA reads TGCGCCAGCAGCCAAGAGATGGCAACTGAAGCTTTCTTT.

This clonotype has only a few counts. The rearrangement links TRBV5-1 to TRBJ2-1; 14 bases are shared with TRBD2. Per the germline V gene, CDR1 is SGHRS and CDR2 is YFSETQ. The CDR3 spans 16 residues. J was trimmed by 6 bases and V by 4 bases; bases with no gene match: 6. As DNA, the CDR3 is TGCGCCAGCAGCACCCTAGGGACTAGCGGGAGCAATGAGCAGTTCTTC. It specifies CASSTLGTSGSNEQFF.

The chain carries TRBV28 and TRBJ1-5; D unclear. CDR3 length: 15 amino acids. CDR1 is MDHEN, CDR2 SYDVKM, per germline. Between the trimmed V and J ends, which lost 1 base and 3 bases, there was a span of 10 bases. The CDR3 region has the DNA TGTGCCAGCAGTTTATTCGTAGAGGACAATCAGCCCCAGCATTTT. It specifies CASSLFVEDNQPQHF.

The rearrangement joins TRBV2 to TRBJ1-1; TRBD1 aligns across 10 bases. The CDR3 covers 18 residues. Germline V gene lookup returns CDR1 SNHLY and CDR2 FYNNEI. V dropped 1 base and J dropped 6; count of bases not matched to a gene: 14. CDR3 sequence reads: CASSEVTGGSIGEAEAFF. The CDR3, as DNA: TGTGCCAGCAGTGAAGTGACAGGGGGCTCGATCGGGGAAGCTGAAGCTTTCTTT.

Points on this clonotype: This clone may be a read error of a much larger clone one base away. The chain joins TRBV7-2 to TRBJ2-1, with D maybe TRBD2 (5 bases). The CDR3 sequence is 14 residues long. Germline V lookup: CDR1 SGHTA, CDR2 FQGNSA. CDR3 sequence (DNA): TGTGCCCGCAGCCAGGACGACTACTACAATGAGCAGTTCTTC. It translates to CARSQDDYYNEQFF.

On this clonotype: A clone one base away is much larger, so this may be a read error. The CDR3 sequence is CASSWGHCSTDTQYF. The CDR3 DNA reads as TGTGCCAGCAGCTGGGGACACTGTAGCACAGATACGCAGTATTTT. The V and J genes are TRBV5-6 and TRBJ2-3; tentatively, D is TRBD1 (6 bases). The CDR3 totals 15 residues. Deletions cut 3 bases from V and 0 bases from J, with 11 bases between. Germline CDR1 reads SGHDT; CDR2 reads YYEEEE.

About this clonotype: With a much larger clone just one base away, this may be a read error. CDR3 in DNA: TGTGCCAGCAGTGACGGTCGCCGCGATGGCTACACCTTC. Its protein product is CASSDGRRDGYTF. The chain recombines TRBV2 with TRBJ1-2, with D unclear. Per the germline V gene, CDR1 is SNHLY and CDR2 is FYNNEI. Trimming left V 3 bases short and J 6 bases short, with 11 bases between. The CDR3 consists of 13 residues.

Notes on this clonotype: This may be a read error: a much more frequent sequence differs by one nucleotide. Here the CDR3 omits its conserved ending phenylalanine or tryptophan, so a read error is the likely source. The V and J genes are TRBV7-8 and TRBJ2-3, with 8 bases matching TRBD2. The CDR3 is made up of 15 amino acids. The J segment lost 1 base and the V segment lost 5 bases, leaving 5 bases of the junction unmatched. CDR1 is SGHVS, CDR2 FQNEAQ, per germline. CDR3 bases: TGTGCCAGCAGCGCCGGGACTAGACGCACAGATACGCAGTATCTT. As protein: CASSAGTRRTDTQYL.

A note on this clonotype: It is likely a read error, because the conserved phenylalanine at the end of the CDR3 is missing. This chain's CDR3 is CASSLAGTENQETQYL. In DNA form, the CDR3 reads TGTGCCAGCAGCTTGGCCGGGACAGAGAACCAAGAGACCCAGTACCTC. The rearrangement joins TRBV5-3 to TRBJ2-5; 7 bases match TRBD1. TRBV5-3 carries the ORF label, with uncertain function. CDR3 length: 16 residues.

Points on this clonotype: This may come from a read error, since a much larger clone is one base off. The chain is built from TRBV4-1 and TRBJ2-3; 8 positions match TRBD2. CDR3 length: 16 amino acids. CDR1 and CDR2 (germline): MGHRA, YSYEKL. With V trimmed by 4 bases and J by 1 base, 7 bases remained unmatched. CDR3 residues: CASSRVAAGGTDTQYF. The CDR3 bases are TGCGCCAGCAGCCGAGTAGCAGCGGGGGGCACAGATACGCAGTATTTT.

The rearrangement uses TRBV6-6 and TRBJ2-1; a weak D match, TRBD2 (6 bases). The CDR3 loop spans 13 amino acids. Trimming took off 2 bases at V and 8 bases at J, with 10 bases between the two ends. Per the germline V gene, CDR1 is MNHNY and CDR2 is SVGAGI (reference sequence). The CDR3, as DNA: TGTGCCAGCAGTTACACGACTAGTTATGAGCAGTTCTTC. Its protein is CASSYTTSYEQFF.

This clonotype occurred many times. This chain joins TRBV4-3 and TRBJ2-7, with TRBD1 matching 9 bases. CDR1 is LGHNA, CDR2 YSLEER, per germline. V was pared by 0 bases and J by 3 bases, with 6 bases of the junction left unmatched. The CDR3 consists of 16 residues. The CDR3 DNA is TGCGCCAGCAGCCAAGATCGACAGGGGGTAAACTACGAGCAGTACTTC. Its protein product is CASSQDRQGVNYEQYF.

The V and J genes are TRBV28 and TRBJ1-2; D unresolved. CDR1 and CDR2 (germline): MDHEN, SYDVKM. The V end was cut by 5 bases, the J end by 8 bases, with 12 bases between. There are 12 residues in the CDR3. CDR3 sequence reads: CASSARTFGYTF. The CDR3 nucleotides read TGTGCCAGCAGTGCGCGGACGTTCGGCTACACCTTC.

The rearrangement uses TRBV25-1 and TRBJ1-6; unclear D gene. The V and J ends lost 2 bases and 16 bases respectively, with 15 bases between them. CDR3 length: 13 amino acids. Germline V gene lookup returns CDR1 MGHDK and CDR2 SYGVNS. CDR3 sequence (DNA): TGTGCCAGCAGTGAACCTCCTAACAAACAACTCCACTTT. This translates into CASSEPPNKQLHF.

This clonotype was found many times. The genes are TRBV7-9 and TRBJ1-5, with D perhaps matching TRBD1 (6 bases). This CDR3 is 13 amino acids long. Deletions cut 5 bases from V and 6 bases from J, with 11 bases between. Germline CDR1 is SEHNR and CDR2 is FQNEAQ (reference sequence). CDR3 protein: CASSLEGVQPQHF. As DNA, the CDR3 is TGTGCCAGCAGCCTCGAGGGGGTTCAGCCCCAGCATTTT.

The chain combines TRBV7-9 with TRBJ2-7; 10 nucleotides align to TRBD2. The CDR3 contains 15 residues. Trimming cost V 1 base and J 3 bases; bases outside gene matches: 3. CDR1 is SEHNR, CDR2 FQNEAQ, per germline (reference sequence). The CDR3 coding sequence is TGTGCCAGCAGCTTAGTTACTAGCGGGGTCTACGAGCAGTACTTC. Residues: CASSLVTSGVYEQYF. Full variable domain (rest looked up from reference TRBV7-9 and TRBJ2-7): DTGVSQNPRHKITKRGQNVTFRCDPISEHNRLYWYRQTLGQGPEFLTYFQNEAQLEKSRLLSDRFSAERPKGSFSTLEIQRTEQGDSAMYLCASSLVTSGVYEQYFGPGTRLTVT.

This clonotype came up a few times. The rearrangement uses TRBV7-9 and TRBJ2-7; D perhaps matches TRBD2 (5 bases). In germline, CDR1 is SEHNR, CDR2 FQNEAQ (reference sequence). V shed 1 base and J shed 7 bases, with 14 bases lying between them. The CDR3 has 14 amino acids. The CDR3 nucleotides are TGTGCCAGCAGCTTAGAGTACCCTCCGGGAGAGCAGTACTTC. Translating it yields CASSLEYPPGEQYF.

This clonotype was seen ten or more times. This rearrangement joins TRBV29-1 to TRBJ1-3; D not certain. The CDR3 is 15 amino acids. The V end lost 5 bases, the J end lost 0 bases, and 14 bases lay between the germline ends. Germline V gene lookup returns CDR1 SQVTM and CDR2 ANQGSEA. The DNA for the CDR3 is TGCAGCGTTCCGGGTCCGGGTCTCTCTGGAAACACCATATATTTT. Translated, it gives CSVPGPGLSGNTIYF. Full variable domain (remainder filled in from reference TRBV29-1 and TRBJ1-3): SAVISQKPSRDICQRGTSLTIQCQVDSQVTMMFWYRQQPGQSLTLIATANQGSEATYESGFVIDKFPISRPNLTFSTLTVSNMSPEDSSIYLCSVPGPGLSGNTIYFGEGSWLTVV.

Worth noting for this clonotype: At one of its ends the junction is not consistent with the germline gene, which may arise from a read error. This chain uses TRBV5-3 with TRBJ2-3; 9 nucleotides agree with TRBD2. TRBV5-3 counts as an open reading frame of uncertain function. The CDR3 spans 17 residues. The CDR3 spells CASSWGLAGSEVDTQYF. CDR3 bases: TGTGCCAGCAGCTGGGGGCTAGCGGGGTCAGAGGTGGATACGCAGTATTTT.

This clonotype was recorded at least ten times. This chain uses TRBV30 with TRBJ2-3; 7 bases map to TRBD1. The CDR3 length is 14 residues. Looked up from germline, CDR1 is GTSNPN and CDR2 is SVGIG (reference sequence). V lost 5 bases, J lost 0 bases, and 5 bases stayed unmatched. The CDR3 DNA reads as TGTGCCTGGGGGGACAGCCTAAGCACAGATACGCAGTATTTT. It is translated as CAWGDSLSTDTQYF.